This note documents a single T cell receptor (beta chain) sequence. Its antigen remains unidentified. Base qualities are not provided; no much larger clone lies one nucleotide away. Libraries came from the immunoSEQ multiplex PCR assay. The multiplex PCR relied on a mix of 60 forward primers for TCR Vbeta segments and 13 reverse primers for TCR Jbeta segments. A multiplex PCR assay on genomic DNA amplified the CDR3 region of rearranged TCR beta genes. Amplified TCR beta libraries were sequenced as 87-base-pair reads on the Illumina HiSeq System. The authors processed their data as follows. A later analysis counted tens of millions of unique TCR beta chains across the 670 or so repertoires, and roughly 11 million of these chains were shared by at least two donors. Raw reads were error-corrected and collapsed into unique sequences with a nearest-neighbor algorithm that merged closely related sequences to remove PCR and sequencing errors. Alignment of CDR3 sequences to IMGT reference sequences was used to assign V, D and J gene segments. For a sequence to be retained, a match of at least six nucleotides was required to both a V gene segment and a J gene segment. A rearrangement counted as productive if the CDR3 had no stop codons and remained in frame with V and J, and every other rearrangement counted as non-productive. CDR3 was defined according to IMGT convention as the region running from the second conserved V-encoded cysteine to the conserved J-encoded phenylalanine. The earlier analysis of fewer than 750 of the donors excluded sequences that lacked an unambiguous match to a single V gene segment. In an earlier analysis of 500 to 750 of the donors, V segments were called functional above 56.7% productive rearrangements and were called segregating when the between-donor standard deviation exceeded 5%. A statistical classification framework was built to diagnose cytomegalovirus status from the catalog of TCR beta chain sequences. In a later analysis, TCR nucleotide sequences were compared against IMGT/GENE-DB human TR gene sequences so that V and J genes could be assigned. Using the TCRdist pipeline, a later analysis assigned CDR3 sequences along with most-parsimonious VDJ recombination scenarios. In a later analysis, each TCR beta chain was defined by its CDR3 amino acid sequence together with its V-gene family, and reads lacking a unique V-gene family were excluded. A later analysis removed 592 highly shared, low-generation-probability nucleotide sequences to deal with suspected cross-contamination and a sequencing artifact. A later analysis calculated a clonal expansion index for each public chain from normalized within-repertoire ranks of inferred template counts. Generation probabilities in a later analysis came from a VDJ recombination model fitted to out-of-frame rearrangements, and those results were checked against IGoR. A later analysis scored TCR-TCR, TCR-HLA and TCR-CMV co-occurrence with hypergeometric tests, applying a repertoire-size bias correction to TCR pairs. A later analysis estimated false discovery rates by permuting HLA or CMV assignments 20 times. In a later analysis, co-occurring TCRs were grouped with DBSCAN, and TCRdist sequence similarity was added when clustering was performed within HLA-allele-positive subsets. For co-occurrence clustering, repertoires with fewer than 30,000 or more than 120,000 public chains were excluded, along with five or six repertoires with anomalous nucleotide sharing. Sourced from immuneACCESS, this table was stored by TCRdb with only in-frame sequences that have V and J called. A share of the clones is absent; for the studies checked, an unresolved V gene accounts for under half, and the remainder has no known explanation. V and J calls and clone size follow that table, whereas D and trimming were derived from the DNA. The sample table records 80,000 or so clones; around 76% of these occur just once. The ten largest account for roughly an eighth of the sample.

The cohort comprised under 700 healthy bone marrow donors. All cohort members were sampled while nominally healthy, although unrecorded immune exposures were likely present. The donor was CMV seropositive and belonged to the group of about 290 seropositive cohort members. Each donor provided a peripheral blood sample, and peripheral blood mononuclear cells were used for TCR beta sequencing. Genomic DNA extraction from the blood cell samples was performed with the Qiagen DNeasy Blood Extraction Kit. The record originates from a study of cytomegalovirus exposure and HLA in healthy donors listed by TCRdb under 2017. About the study as a whole: According to an earlier analysis of 587 of the donors, roughly 180 million T cells yielded approximately 120 million unique TCR beta sequences and about 280 Gb of sequence data. Of the roughly 400 genotyped donors, 81% were placed in the genetic ancestry cluster associated with self-reported Caucasian donors. A later genetic analysis used genome-wide SNP genotypes for about 60% of the 666 donors, treating that subset as a discovery cohort. Typing coverage varied by locus: roughly 629-640 donors for A, B, C, DRB1 and DQB1; 500 to 550 for DQA1; approximately 610 for DPA1; about 450 for DPB1. Approximately 310 gigabases of sequencing data and approximately 80 million unique TCR sequences were included in an early release covering about 700 HLA-typed donors. In a later analysis, previously published TCR beta repertoires from fewer than 750 donors were re-analyzed and high-resolution HLA genotyping was added so that TCR occurrence patterns could be studied. A separate validation cohort of 100 to 150 different subjects was used in addition to the roughly 700-subject first cohort. Among under 450 genotyped donors of the cohort, an average of around 240,000 unique TCR beta nucleotide sequences were sequenced per donor, roughly 20% of them non-productive. The study aimed to test whether cataloging public T cell receptors could reveal signatures of past pathogen exposure. The T cell repertoires of 666 subjects were profiled by immunosequencing and related to cytomegalovirus serostatus. Because of strong linkage in the cohort, roughly five DR-DQ haplotypes were treated as single units for association and clustering. The study combined high-throughput TCR immunosequencing, statistical association of individual TCRs with disease status, and machine learning to predict cytomegalovirus infection status. An earlier analysis of 587 of the donors used high-throughput TCR beta sequencing to judge whether each TCR beta V gene segment behaved as functional or pseudogenic. All discovery cohort repertoires had been generated on a single sequencing platform. Both class I and class II loci were covered by HLA typing, at four-digit resolution. Rather than using new phenotypic data, the later analysis identified candidate immune exposures from TCR beta sequences and from how often those sequences occurred across donors. Donor age, sex, ethnicity and CMV serostatus were collected together with the repertoire data.

V and J are trimmed by 3 bases and 3 bases, and the gene matches miss 2 bases of the junction. From its cysteine to its phenylalanine, the CDR3 spans 15 amino acids. Only the CDR3 region is kept as DNA, spanning 45 bases read in frame from base 1. CDR1 SGDLS and CDR2 YYNGEE were looked up in the germline V gene. What the work shows at the level of the full study, not this receptor alone: It was suggested by the authors that the approach could potentially be generalized to other disease states and immunological phenotypes. The study listed approximately 150 TCR beta chains as associated with cytomegalovirus. In this cohort, only TCR beta chains were sequenced, and detectable features were limited by the absence of alpha or paired-chain data. A later analysis found that most CMV-associated TCR beta chains appeared HLA-restricted, with HLA associations seemingly driven largely by CMV exposure. In vitro tests confirmed that three of the cytomegalovirus-associated TCR beta chains recognize cytomegalovirus antigens. In a later analysis, HLA-associated TCR beta chains were found to be more clonally expanded and to have lower generation probabilities than equally common non-associated chains. Because HLA typing was missing for some donors at each locus, association tests included only the typed subset. The classifier was reported to diagnose cytomegalovirus status with high specificity and sensitivity in both the original and validation cohorts. The earlier analysis of some 560 of the donors excluded around 17 rarely observed V segments, including chromosome 9 orphons, because counts were too low. Some IMGT-functional V segments, including TRBV6-2 and TRBV6-3, could not be distinguished by the 87-base-pair reads and were therefore excluded. A cluster of highly shared sequence variants was judged likely to be a technical artifact of the sequencing pipeline. According to a later analysis, TCR association rates differed among HLA loci, with DRB1 alleles showing the most associated TCRs and HLA-C alleles showing the fewest. In a later genetic analysis, a missense DCLRE1C variant was associated with V-gene and J-gene trimming of TCR beta chains, and the association was replicated in an independent cohort. Most TCR sequences were observed very rarely across donors, whereas some public TCRs were present in many individuals. Broadly in line with IMGT annotations, most TCR beta V segments showed up in productive rearrangements about 87% or about 30% of the time in an earlier analysis of 587 of the donors. Presence/absence analyses assumed roughly uniform sequencing depth across donors, an assumption that may not hold. A further reported finding was that TCR beta sequences accurately predicted the HLA-A and HLA-B alleles for most subjects in the first cohort. When HLA alleles, especially DR and DQ, strongly co-occurred, attributing TCR associations to individual alleles was difficult. Immune exposure information for the cohort was limited to CMV serostatus. In a later analysis, 16,951 TCR beta sequences were associated with specific HLA alleles at a false discovery rate of 0.05. Several of the top co-occurrence clusters appeared to be linked to parvovirus B19, influenza, CMV and Epstein-Barr virus, according to a later analysis. Compared with the roughly 700-donor mean, donors in an Asian-associated ancestry cluster had fewer N-insertions in productive TCRs, according to a later genetic analysis. Correlated functional status among segregating V segments might reflect linkage disequilibrium, but an unknown experimental factor could not be ruled out.

The sequenced sample consisted of PBMCs. The chain is encoded by TRBV9 joined to TRBJ2-2; TRBD1 matches 10 bases in the middle. The TCR comes from a male donor in good health and CMV-seropositive. The bases read TGTGCCAGCAGCGAAGGGACAGGGGACACCGGGGAGCTGTTTTTT. Translated, this gives CASSEGTGDTGELFF.